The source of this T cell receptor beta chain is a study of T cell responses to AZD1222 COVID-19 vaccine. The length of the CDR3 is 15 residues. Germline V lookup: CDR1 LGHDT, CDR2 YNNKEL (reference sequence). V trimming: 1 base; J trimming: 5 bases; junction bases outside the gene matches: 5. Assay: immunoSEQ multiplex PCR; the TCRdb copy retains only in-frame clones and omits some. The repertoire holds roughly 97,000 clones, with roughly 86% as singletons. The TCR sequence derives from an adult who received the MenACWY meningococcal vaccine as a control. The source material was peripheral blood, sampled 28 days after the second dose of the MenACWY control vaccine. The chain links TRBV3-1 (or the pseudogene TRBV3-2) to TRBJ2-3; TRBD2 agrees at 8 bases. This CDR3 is CASSQAGGPVDTQYF. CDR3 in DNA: TGTGCCAGCAGCCAAGCGGGGGGGCCGGTAGATACGCAGTATTTT.